Below, one T cell receptor beta chain is given with its context. The same CDR3 can be traced to other DNA sequences in this sample. Authors' methods: Quality scores were absent from the junction-only immunoSEQ sequences, so filtering differed. Method: immunoSEQ multiplex PCR; TCRdb's copy keeps in-frame clones and lacks some. Clone size and V and J calls were adopted from that table, with D and trimming inferred from the DNA. Among fewer than 1 million clones listed, about 96% were seen once. This sample is drawn from a study of shared clonotypes between healthy human individuals. CDR3 length equals 14 residues. V shed 1 base and J shed 2 bases, with 6 bases lying between them. Germline V gene sequence: CDR1 SEHNR, CDR2 FQNEAQ (reference sequence). Naive CD8 populations comprised CD45RO-negative cells positively selected for CCR7, excluding terminally differentiated effector memory CD45RA+ cells. Healthy HIV-negative adults without recent acute infections or vaccinations served as donors.

Material for sequencing was naive CD8+ T cells sorted from blood. The TCR comes from a man aged 30-40 years in good health. The chain employs TRBV7-9 and TRBJ1-5, with D possibly matching TRBD1 (6 bases). CDR3 amino acids: CASSLEGGNQPQHF. DNA for the CDR3: TGTGCCAGCAGCTTAGAGGGGGGCAATCAGCCCCAGCATTTT.